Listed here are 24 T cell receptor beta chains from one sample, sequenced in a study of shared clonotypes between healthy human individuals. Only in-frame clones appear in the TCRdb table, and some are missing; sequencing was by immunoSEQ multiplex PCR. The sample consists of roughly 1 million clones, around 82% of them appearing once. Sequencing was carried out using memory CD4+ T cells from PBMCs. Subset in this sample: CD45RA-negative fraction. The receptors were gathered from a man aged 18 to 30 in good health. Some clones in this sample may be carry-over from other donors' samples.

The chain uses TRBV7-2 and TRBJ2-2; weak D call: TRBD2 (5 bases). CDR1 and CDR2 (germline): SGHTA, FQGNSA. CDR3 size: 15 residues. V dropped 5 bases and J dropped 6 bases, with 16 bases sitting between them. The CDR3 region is CASSPDGMSPGELFF. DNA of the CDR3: TGTGCCAGCAGCCCGGACGGGATGTCCCCCGGGGAGCTGTTTTTT.

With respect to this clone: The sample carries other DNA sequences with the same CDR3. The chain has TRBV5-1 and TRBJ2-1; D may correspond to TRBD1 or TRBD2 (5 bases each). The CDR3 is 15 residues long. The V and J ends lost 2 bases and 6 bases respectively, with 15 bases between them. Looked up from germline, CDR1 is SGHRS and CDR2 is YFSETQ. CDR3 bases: TGCGCCAGCAGCTTAGGGCTGGCAGGGACCAATGAGCAGTTCTTC. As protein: CASSLGLAGTNEQFF.

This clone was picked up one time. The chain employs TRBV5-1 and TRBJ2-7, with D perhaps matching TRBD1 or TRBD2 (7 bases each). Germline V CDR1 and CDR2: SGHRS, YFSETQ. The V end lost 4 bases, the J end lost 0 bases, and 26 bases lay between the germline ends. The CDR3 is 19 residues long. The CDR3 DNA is TGCGCCAGCAGCCACGTAAATCAGGGGGGGATTGGCGTCTCCTACGAGCAGTACTTC. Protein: CASSHVNQGGIGVSYEQYF.

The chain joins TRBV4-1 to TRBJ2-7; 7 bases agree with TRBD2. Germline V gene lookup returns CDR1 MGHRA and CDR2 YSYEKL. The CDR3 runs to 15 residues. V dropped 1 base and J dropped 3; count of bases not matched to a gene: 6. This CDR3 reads CASSQGRLAVYEQYF. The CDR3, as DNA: TGCGCCAGCAGCCAAGGGAGACTAGCCGTCTACGAGCAGTACTTC.

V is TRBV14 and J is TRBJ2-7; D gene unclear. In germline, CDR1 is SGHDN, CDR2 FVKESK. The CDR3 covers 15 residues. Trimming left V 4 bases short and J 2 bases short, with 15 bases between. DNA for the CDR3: TGTGCCAGCAGCCCCCTTCTTGGGCCCGCCTACGAGCAGTACTTC. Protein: CASSPLLGPAYEQYF. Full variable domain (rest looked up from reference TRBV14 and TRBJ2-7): EAGVTQFPSHSVIEKGQTVTLRCDPISGHDNLYWYRRVMGKEIKFLLHFVKESKQDESGMPNNRFLAERTGGTYSTLKVQPAELEDSGVYFCASSPLLGPAYEQYFGPGTRLTVT.

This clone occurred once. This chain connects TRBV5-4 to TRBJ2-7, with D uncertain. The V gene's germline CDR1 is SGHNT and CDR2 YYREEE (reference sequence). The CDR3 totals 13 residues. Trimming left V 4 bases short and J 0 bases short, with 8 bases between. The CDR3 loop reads CASSPMSSYEQYF. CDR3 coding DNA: TGTGCCAGCAGCCCCATGAGCTCCTACGAGCAGTACTTC.

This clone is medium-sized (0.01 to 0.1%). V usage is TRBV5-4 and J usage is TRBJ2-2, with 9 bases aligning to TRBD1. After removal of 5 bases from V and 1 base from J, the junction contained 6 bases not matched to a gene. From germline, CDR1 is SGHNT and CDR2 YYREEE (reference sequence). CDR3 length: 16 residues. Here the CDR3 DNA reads TGTGCCAGCAGGGCAGGGACAGGGAGGAACACCGGGGAGCTGTTTTTT. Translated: CASRAGTGRNTGELFF.

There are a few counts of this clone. The CDR3 here is CASSSNHQPQHF. For the CDR3, the DNA is TGTGCCAGCAGCTCTAATCATCAGCCCCAGCATTTT. The chain carries TRBV28 and TRBJ1-5; D remains unclear. This CDR3 contains 12 residues. V was trimmed by 6 bases and J by 5 bases, leaving 8 bases between them. Per the germline V gene, CDR1 is MDHEN and CDR2 is SYDVKM.

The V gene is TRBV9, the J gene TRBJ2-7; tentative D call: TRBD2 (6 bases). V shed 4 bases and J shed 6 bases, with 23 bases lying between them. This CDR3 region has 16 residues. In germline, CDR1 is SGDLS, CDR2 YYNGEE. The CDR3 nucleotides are TGTGCCAGCAGCAACTCGGCCCCCGGGGGAGGAGGCGAGCAGTACTTC. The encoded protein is CASSNSAPGGGGEQYF. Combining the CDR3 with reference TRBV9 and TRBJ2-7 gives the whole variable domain DSGVTQTPKHLITATGQRVTLRCSPRSGDLSVYWYQQSLDQGLQFLIQYYNGEERAKGNILERFSAQQFPDLHSELNLSSLELGDSALYFCASSNSAPGGGGEQYFGPGTRLTVT.

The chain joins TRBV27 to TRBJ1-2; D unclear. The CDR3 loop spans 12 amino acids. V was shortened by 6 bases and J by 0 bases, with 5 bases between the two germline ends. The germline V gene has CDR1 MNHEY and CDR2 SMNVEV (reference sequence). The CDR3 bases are TGTGCCAGCAGGAGTCCTAACTATGGCTACACCTTC. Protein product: CASRSPNYGYTF.

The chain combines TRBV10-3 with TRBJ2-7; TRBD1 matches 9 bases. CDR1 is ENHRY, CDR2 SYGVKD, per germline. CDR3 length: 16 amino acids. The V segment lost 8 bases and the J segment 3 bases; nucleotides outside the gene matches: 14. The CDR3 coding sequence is TGTGCCATCCGGACAGGGGAGGCCGAAAGACTCTACGAGCAGTACTTC. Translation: CAIRTGEAERLYEQYF.

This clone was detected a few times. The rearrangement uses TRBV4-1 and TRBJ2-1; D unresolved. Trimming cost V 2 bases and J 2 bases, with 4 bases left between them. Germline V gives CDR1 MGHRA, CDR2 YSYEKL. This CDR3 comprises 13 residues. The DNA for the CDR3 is TGCGCCAGCAGCCAACTAGCCTACAATGAGCAGTTCTTC. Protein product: CASSQLAYNEQFF.

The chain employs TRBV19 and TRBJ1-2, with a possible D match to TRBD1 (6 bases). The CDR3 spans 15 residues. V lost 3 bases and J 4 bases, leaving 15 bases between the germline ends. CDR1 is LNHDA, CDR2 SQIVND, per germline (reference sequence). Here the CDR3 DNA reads TGTGCCAGTAGTATCGGATCCACAGGGACCTATGGCTACACCTTC. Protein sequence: CASSIGSTGTYGYTF.

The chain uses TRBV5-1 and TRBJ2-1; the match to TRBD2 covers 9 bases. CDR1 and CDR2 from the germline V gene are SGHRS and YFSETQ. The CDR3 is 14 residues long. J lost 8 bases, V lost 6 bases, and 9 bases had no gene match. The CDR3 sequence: CASNRLAGVDEQFF. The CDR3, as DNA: TGCGCCAGCAACAGGTTAGCGGGAGTCGATGAGCAGTTCTTC.

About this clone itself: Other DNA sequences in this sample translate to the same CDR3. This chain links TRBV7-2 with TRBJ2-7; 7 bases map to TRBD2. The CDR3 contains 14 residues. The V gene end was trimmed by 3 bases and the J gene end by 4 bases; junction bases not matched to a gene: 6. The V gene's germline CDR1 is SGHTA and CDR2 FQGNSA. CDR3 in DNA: TGTGCCAGCAGCTTGGGCGGGAGTGCATACGAGCAGTACTTC. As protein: CASSLGGSAYEQYF.

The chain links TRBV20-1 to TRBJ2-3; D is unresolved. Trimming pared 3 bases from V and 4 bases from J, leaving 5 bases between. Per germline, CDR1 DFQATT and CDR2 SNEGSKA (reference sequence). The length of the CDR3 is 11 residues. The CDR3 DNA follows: TGCAGTGCTAGTCAGCCAGATACGCAGTATTTT. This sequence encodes CSASQPDTQYF.

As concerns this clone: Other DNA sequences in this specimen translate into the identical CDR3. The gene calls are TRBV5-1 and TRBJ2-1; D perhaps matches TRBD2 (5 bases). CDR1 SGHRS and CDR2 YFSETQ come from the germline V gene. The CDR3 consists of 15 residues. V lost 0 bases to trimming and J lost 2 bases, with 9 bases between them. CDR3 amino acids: CASSLASGTYNEQFF. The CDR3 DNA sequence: TGCGCCAGCAGCTTGGCTTCCGGGACCTACAATGAGCAGTTCTTC. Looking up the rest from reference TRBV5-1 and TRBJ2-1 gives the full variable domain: KAGVTQTPRYLIKTRGQQVTLSCSPISGHRSVSWYQQTPGQGLQFLFEYFSETQRNKGNFPGRFSGRQFSNSRSEMNVSTLELGDSALYLCASSLASGTYNEQFFGPGTRLTVL.

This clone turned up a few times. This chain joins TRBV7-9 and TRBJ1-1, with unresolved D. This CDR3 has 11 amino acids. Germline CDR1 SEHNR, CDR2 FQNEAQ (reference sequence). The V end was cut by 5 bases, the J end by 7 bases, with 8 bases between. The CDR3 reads CASSHSGEAFF. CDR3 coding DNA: TGTGCCAGCAGCCACTCGGGTGAAGCTTTCTTT.

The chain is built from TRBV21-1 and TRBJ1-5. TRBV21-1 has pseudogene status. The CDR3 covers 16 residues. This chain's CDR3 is CASPQPAGYSNQPQHF. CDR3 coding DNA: TGTGCCAGCCCCCAACCGGCCGGCTATAGCAATCAGCCCCAGCATTTT.

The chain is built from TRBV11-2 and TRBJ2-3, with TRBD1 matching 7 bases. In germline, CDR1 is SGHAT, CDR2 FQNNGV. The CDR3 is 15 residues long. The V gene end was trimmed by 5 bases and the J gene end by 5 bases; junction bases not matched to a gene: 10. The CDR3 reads CASSGGQIIIDTQYF. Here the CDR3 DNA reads TGTGCCAGCAGCGGGGGACAGATCATTATAGATACGCAGTATTTT.

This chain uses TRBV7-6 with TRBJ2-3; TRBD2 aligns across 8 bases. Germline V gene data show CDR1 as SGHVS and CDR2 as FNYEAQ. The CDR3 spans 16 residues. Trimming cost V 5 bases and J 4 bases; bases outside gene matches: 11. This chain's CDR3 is CASSAREGRAPDTQYF. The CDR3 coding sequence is TGTGCCAGCAGCGCACGGGAGGGAAGGGCTCCAGATACGCAGTATTTT.

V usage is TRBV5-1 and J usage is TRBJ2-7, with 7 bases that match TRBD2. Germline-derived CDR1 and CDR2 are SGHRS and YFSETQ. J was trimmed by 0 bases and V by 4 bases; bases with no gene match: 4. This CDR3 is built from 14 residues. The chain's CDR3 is CASSVPGGSYEQYF. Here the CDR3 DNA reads TGCGCCAGCAGCGTACCGGGGGGCTCCTACGAGCAGTACTTC.

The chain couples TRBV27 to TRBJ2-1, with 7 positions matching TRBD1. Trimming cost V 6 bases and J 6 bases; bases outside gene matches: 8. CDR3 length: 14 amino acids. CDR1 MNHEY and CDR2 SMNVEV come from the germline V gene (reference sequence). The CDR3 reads CASRRQGIFNEQFF. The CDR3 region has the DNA TGTGCCAGCAGACGACAGGGAATCTTCAATGAGCAGTTCTTC.

Here the CDR3 reads CASTGAGVGYNEQFF. CDR3 nucleotide sequence: TGTGCCAGCACGGGCGCGGGAGTCGGTTACAATGAGCAGTTCTTC. The chain uses TRBV5-4 and TRBJ2-1, with 7 positions matching TRBD2. This CDR3 has 15 residues. With V trimmed by 6 bases and J by 4 bases, 10 bases remained unmatched. Germline V lookup: CDR1 SGHNT, CDR2 YYREEE (reference sequence).